A selection of T cell receptor beta chains follows, all from one sample in a study of graft-versus-host responses after intestinal transplantation. TCRdb's table, derived via immunoSEQ multiplex PCR, lists solely in-frame clones and lacks some. The data contain about 9,800 clones, approximately 81% of them singletons. The sequencing here drew on ileum tissue, taken approximately 530 days after intestinal transplant. Source of these receptors: a human patient who received an intestinal transplant, so some T cells may come from the graft donor. CDR3s include the opening cysteine and the closing phenylalanine or tryptophan. The D gene is left open where the match is weak. The size entry is marked missing in some rows and otherwise reads once, few, many or a size class.

CASSFLAPPDRNYGYTF TGTGCCAGCAGTTTTTTAGCGCCTCCGGACAGGAACTACGGCTACACCTTC TRBV28 . TRBD1 TRBJ1-2
CASSQVGGDEKLFF TGCGCCAGCAGCCAAGTGGGGGGGGATGAAAAACTGTTTTTT TRBV4-1 . . TRBJ1-4
CASSFLPDLNTEAFF TGCGCCAGCAGCTTCCTGCCGGACCTTAACACTGAAGCTTTCTTT TRBV5-1 few . TRBJ1-1
CSAQGRWTEAFF TGCAGCGCACAAGGGCGGTGGACTGAAGCTTTCTTT TRBV29-1 . . TRBJ1-1
CASSQQGAGANVLTF TGTGCCAGCAGTCAACAGGGGGCTGGGGCCAACGTCCTGACTTTC TRBV6-4 hyperexpanded TRBD1 TRBJ2-6
CASSVILNTEAFF TGCGCCAGCAGTGTAATCCTGAACACTGAAGCTTTCTTT TRBV10-2 . . TRBJ1-1
CASSQTRARNTIYF TGTGCCAGCAGCCAAACCCGGGCCCGAAACACCATATATTTT TRBV14 . . TRBJ1-3
CASSSRTGLYEQYF TGTGCCAGCAGTTCACGGACAGGGTTGTACGAGCAGTACTTC TRBV6-5 . TRBD1 TRBJ2-7
CASSPTQHYEQYF TGTGCCAGCTCACCAACACAGCACTACGAGCAGTACTTC TRBV18 . . TRBJ2-7
CASSIAGGTEAFF TGTGCCAGCAGCATAGCCGGGGGGACTGAAGCTTTCTTT TRBV9 . . TRBJ1-1
CASSAGGVMNTEAFF TGTGCCAGCAGCGCCGGGGGGGTAATGAACACTGAAGCTTTCTTT TRBV9 few . TRBJ1-1
CASSSGIDDEQYF TGTGCCAGCTCATCAGGAATCGACGACGAGCAGTACTTC TRBV18 . . TRBJ2-7
CASGGPGNEQFF TGCGCCAGCGGGGGACCAGGCAATGAGCAGTTCTTC TRBV5-1 . . TRBJ2-1
CASSLHADRPYEQYF TGTGCCAGCAGCTTACATGCGGACAGACCCTACGAGCAGTACTTC TRBV7-6 few . TRBJ2-7
CASGPTLHAVRNSPLHF TGTGCCAGCGGGCCCACACTACACGCGGTACGTAATTCACCCCTCCACTTT TRBV6-4 . . TRBJ1-6
CASSLATRGLSFTGELFF TGTGCCAGCAGTTTGGCCACTCGGGGACTTTCCTTCACCGGGGAGCTGTTTTTT TRBV28 . . TRBJ2-2
CASSDGRSYEQYF TGTGCCAGCAGTGACGGGCGCTCCTACGAGCAGTACTTC TRBV6-1 . . TRBJ2-7
CASSYSTGASYEQYF TGTGCCAGCAGTTACTCGACCGGGGCCTCCTACGAGCAGTACTTC TRBV6-6 . . TRBJ2-7
CASSTPQLAGVREQYF TGTGCCAGTAGTACGCCCCAACTAGCGGGAGTTCGCGAGCAGTACTTC TRBV19 . TRBD2 TRBJ2-7
CASQGGLQETQYF TGTGCCTCCCAGGGGGGGCTACAAGAGACCCAGTACTTC TRBV10-3 . . TRBJ2-5
CASSRQGRDNEQFF TGTGCCAGCAGCCGACAGGGTAGGGACAATGAGCAGTTCTTC TRBV27 few TRBD1 TRBJ2-1
CATSRDRWNTEAFF TGTGCCACCAGCAGAGATCGGTGGAACACTGAAGCTTTCTTT TRBV15 once . TRBJ1-1
CSVEDRQTGVRPEAFF TGCAGCGTTGAAGACCGTCAAACAGGGGTGAGACCTGAAGCTTTCTTT TRBV29-1 once TRBD1 TRBJ1-1
CASSQDRGSYNEKLFF TGCGCCAGCAGCCAAGATCGAGGCAGCTATAATGAAAAACTGTTTTTT TRBV4-3 . . TRBJ1-4
CASSTRQGHGQYF TGTGCCAGCAGCACCCGACAGGGCCACGGGCAGTACTTC TRBV7-2 . TRBD1 TRBJ2-7
CASSGPNEQFF TGTGCCAGCAGCGGGCCGAATGAGCAGTTCTTC TRBV5-6 . . TRBJ2-1
CASSWGGQETQYF TGTGCCAGCAGTTGGGGGGGGCAAGAGACCCAGTACTTC TRBV6-5 . TRBD2 TRBJ2-5
CASSPQGLPNEKLFF TGTGCCAGCAGTCCACAGGGCCTACCTAATGAAAAACTGTTTTTT TRBV2 . . TRBJ1-4
CASSGFQGVQETQYF TGCGCCAGCAGCGGCTTTCAGGGGGTCCAAGAGACCCAGTACTTC TRBV5-1 . TRBD1 TRBJ2-5
CASSLDSTNTEAFF TGCGCCAGCAGCTTGGATTCGACGAACACTGAAGCTTTCTTT TRBV5-1 . . TRBJ1-1
CASSYFSETQYF TGTGCCAGCAGTTACTTCTCGGAGACCCAGTACTTC TRBV6-6 . . TRBJ2-5
CALTGGQGAYEQYF TGTGCCCTAACCGGGGGACAGGGGGCTTACGAGCAGTACTTC TRBV30 . TRBD1 TRBJ2-7
CASSQVPGQEYEQYF TGCGCCAGCAGCCAAGTACCGGGACAGGAGTACGAGCAGTACTTC TRBV4-1 . TRBD1 TRBJ2-7
CASSTRLTNYGYTF TGCGCCAGCAGCACCAGACTAACTAACTATGGCTACACCTTC TRBV4-3 . . TRBJ1-2
CASSPRGPAPQETQYF TGTGCCAGCTCACCACGGGGCCCAGCACCCCAAGAGACCCAGTACTTC TRBV18 . . TRBJ2-5
CASSPEGTGNTIYF TGTGCCAGCTCACCGGAAGGGACCGGAAACACCATATATTTT TRBV18 . . TRBJ1-3
CAIRRQGEAEQYF TGTGCCATCAGAAGACAGGGGGAGGCCGAGCAGTACTTC TRBV10-3 few TRBD1 TRBJ2-7
CASSRDRTPYEQYF TGCGCCAGCAGCAGGGACAGGACCCCCTACGAGCAGTACTTC TRBV5-1 . TRBD1 TRBJ2-7
CASSESGTGRYEQYF TGTGCCAGCAGTGAATCGGGGACAGGGAGATACGAGCAGTACTTC TRBV6-1 . TRBD1 TRBJ2-7
CAWSTLARSTGELFF TGTGCCTGGAGTACACTAGCGCGAAGCACCGGGGAGCTGTTTTTT TRBV30 . TRBD2 TRBJ2-2
CASSLKQGLGYTF TGTGCCAGCAGCTTAAAACAGGGGCTTGGCTACACCTTC TRBV7-2 . TRBD1 TRBJ1-2
CAWSTSRQNTEAFF TGTGCCTGGAGTACATCCCGACAGAACACTGAAGCTTTCTTT TRBV30 . . TRBJ1-1
CASSATDTQYF TGTGCCAGCTCGGCCACAGATACGCAGTATTTT TRBV18 . . TRBJ2-3
CASRYSSSYEQYF TGTGCCAGCAGATACAGTAGCTCCTACGAGCAGTACTTC TRBV6-1 few . TRBJ2-7
CASSGGLAGRGTQYF TGTGCCAGCAGCGGGGGACTAGCGGGGCGAGGTACGCAGTATTTT TRBV9 . TRBD2 TRBJ2-3
CASSLDWGQGQTYGYTF TGTGCCAGCAGCTTAGATTGGGGACAGGGACAAACGTATGGCTACACCTTC TRBV7-2 . TRBD1 TRBJ1-2